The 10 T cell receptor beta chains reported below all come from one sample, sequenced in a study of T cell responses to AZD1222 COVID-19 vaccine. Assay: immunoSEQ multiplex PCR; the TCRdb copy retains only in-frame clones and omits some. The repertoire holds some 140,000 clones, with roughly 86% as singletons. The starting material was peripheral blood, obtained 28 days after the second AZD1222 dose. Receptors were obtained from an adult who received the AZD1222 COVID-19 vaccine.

CDR3 residues: CSVEPSGETQYF. For the CDR3, the DNA is TGCAGCGTAGAACCATCAGGGGAGACCCAGTACTTC. The V call is TRBV29-1, the J call TRBJ2-5; D perhaps matches TRBD1 (5 bases). The ends were cut back, 6 bases at V and 5 bases at J, with 13 bases in the middle. Germline CDR1 SQVTM, CDR2 ANQGSEA. The CDR3 sequence is 12 residues long.

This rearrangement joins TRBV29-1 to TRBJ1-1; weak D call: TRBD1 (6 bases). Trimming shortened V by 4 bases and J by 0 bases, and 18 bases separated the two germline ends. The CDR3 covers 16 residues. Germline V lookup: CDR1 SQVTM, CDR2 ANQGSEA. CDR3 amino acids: CSVAWYRQELNTEAFF. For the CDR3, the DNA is TGCAGCGTTGCCTGGTACCGACAGGAATTGAACACTGAAGCTTTCTTT.

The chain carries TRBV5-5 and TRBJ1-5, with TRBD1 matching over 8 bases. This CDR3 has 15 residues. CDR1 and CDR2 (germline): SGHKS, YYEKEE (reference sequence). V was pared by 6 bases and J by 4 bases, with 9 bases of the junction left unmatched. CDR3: CASNQETGENQPQHF. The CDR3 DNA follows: TGTGCCAGCAACCAAGAGACAGGGGAAAATCAGCCCCAGCATTTT.

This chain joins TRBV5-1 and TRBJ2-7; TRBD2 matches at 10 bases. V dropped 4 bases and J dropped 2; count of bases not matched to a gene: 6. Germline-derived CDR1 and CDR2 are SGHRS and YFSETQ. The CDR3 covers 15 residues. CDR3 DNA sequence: TGCGCCAGCAGCCTCCGGACTAGCGGCCCCTACGAGCAGTACTTC. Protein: CASSLRTSGPYEQYF.

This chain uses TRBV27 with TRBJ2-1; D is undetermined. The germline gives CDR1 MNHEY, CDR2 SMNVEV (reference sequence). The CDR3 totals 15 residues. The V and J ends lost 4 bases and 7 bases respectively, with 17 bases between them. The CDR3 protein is CASSSWGAERNEQFF. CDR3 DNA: TGTGCCAGCAGTTCTTGGGGTGCTGAGAGGAATGAGCAGTTCTTC.

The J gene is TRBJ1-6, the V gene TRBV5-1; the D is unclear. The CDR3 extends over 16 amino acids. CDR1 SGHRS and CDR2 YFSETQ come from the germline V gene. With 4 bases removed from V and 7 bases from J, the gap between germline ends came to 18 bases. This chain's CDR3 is CASSLYIRGTNSPLHF. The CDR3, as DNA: TGCGCCAGCAGCCTTTACATTAGAGGAACCAATTCACCCCTCCACTTT.

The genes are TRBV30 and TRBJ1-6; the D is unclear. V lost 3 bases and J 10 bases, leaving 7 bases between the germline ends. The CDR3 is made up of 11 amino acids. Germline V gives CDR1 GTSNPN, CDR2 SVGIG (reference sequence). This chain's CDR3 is CAWSASSPLHF. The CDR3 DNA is TGTGCCTGGAGCGCGTCCTCACCCCTCCACTTT.

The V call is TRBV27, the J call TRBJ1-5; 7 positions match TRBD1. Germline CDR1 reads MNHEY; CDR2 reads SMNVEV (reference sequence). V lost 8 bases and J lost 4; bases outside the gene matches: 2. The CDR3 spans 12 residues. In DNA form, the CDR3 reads TGTGCCAGCCGGGACAGAAATCAGCCCCAGCATTTT. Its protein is CASRDRNQPQHF.

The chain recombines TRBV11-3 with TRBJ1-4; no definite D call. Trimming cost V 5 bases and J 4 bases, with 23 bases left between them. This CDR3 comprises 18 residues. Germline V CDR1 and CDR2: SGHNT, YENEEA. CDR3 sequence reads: CASSPPNYGGLNNEKLFF. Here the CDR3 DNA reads TGTGCCAGCAGCCCACCCAACTACGGAGGACTTAATAATGAAAAACTGTTTTTT.

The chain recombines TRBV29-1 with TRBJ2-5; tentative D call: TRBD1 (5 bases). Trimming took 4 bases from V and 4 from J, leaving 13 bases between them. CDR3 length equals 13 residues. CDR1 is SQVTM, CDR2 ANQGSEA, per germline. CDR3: CSVVPFRGETQYF. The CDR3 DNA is TGCAGCGTTGTCCCGTTTAGGGGAGAGACCCAGTACTTC.